The clone carrying this T cell receptor (beta chain) was observed a few times. Its specificity is unknown. The J segment lost 5 bases and the V segment lost 5 bases, leaving 7 bases of the junction unmatched. Germline CDR1 SEHNR, CDR2 FQNEAQ (reference sequence). The CDR3 length is 15 residues. The data were taken from a study of beta chain features in type 1 diabetes. Regarding the study as a whole: The study found moderately but significantly shorter TCRB CDR3s in all four CD4+ subsets of Type 1 diabetes patients.

The sequenced template was cDNA made from the entire isolated RNA. Repertoires were generated with immunoSEQ multiplex PCR, while TCRdb's copy carries only in-frame clones and drops some. Among about 260,000 clones listed, around 21% were seen once. It was via CD45RO/CCR7/CD25/CD127/CD95/CD27 that CD4+ naive, central memory, regulatory and stem cell-like memory cells were sorted. The clonotype comes from a woman between 35 and 50 years old with type 1 diabetes. Sequencing used naive CD4+ T cells from blood. The chain combines TRBV7-9 with TRBJ2-1; TRBD2 matches at 9 bases. This CDR3 is CASSPWTSANNEQFF. DNA of the CDR3: TGTGCCAGCAGCCCTTGGACTAGCGCGAACAATGAGCAGTTCTTC.